The sequence of this T cell receptor (beta chain) was determined in a study of response to subunit inactivated influenza vaccine. Findings and caveats of the study: Authors proposed each seasonal influenza vaccination draws in few new T cells.

TCRdb used MiXCR to reprocess the RT-PCR reads, holding one entry per CDR3 protein. The table lists hundreds of thousands of distinct CDR3 sequences, roughly 8.2% of them singletons. V dropped 1 base and J dropped 5; count of bases not matched to a gene: 8. Germline V CDR1 and CDR2: MGHRA, YSYEKL. This CDR3 has 16 residues. This clonotype is categorized as medium-sized. What it binds is not known. This TCR derives from a man in his fifties or sixties who received an inactivated influenza vaccine. The source was PBMCs from blood, collected roughly 24 months after vaccination. The genes are TRBV4-1 and TRBJ2-4; 7 bases fit TRBD1. CDR3 DNA sequence: TGCGCCAGCAGCCAAGGACAGGGCATTCTCCAAAACATTCAGTACTTC. Protein sequence: CASSQGQGILQNIQYF.